Below are 24 T cell receptor beta chains sequenced from a single sample in a study of cytomegalovirus exposure and HLA in healthy donors. The PCR used 60 Vbeta and 13 Jbeta primers. Sequencing used immunoSEQ multiplex PCR; TCRdb keeps in-frame clones, though not all of them. The sample includes some 120,000 clones, 80% seen only once; the top ten take 1%. Sequencing was carried out using PBMCs. These receptors were collected from a middle-aged man in good health and CMV-seronegative.

The chain combines TRBV11-2 with TRBJ2-7; no clear D. This CDR3 is built from 14 residues. Germline-derived CDR1 and CDR2 are SGHAT and FQNNGV. V dropped 1 base and J dropped 0 bases, with 7 bases sitting between them. This CDR3 reads CASSLVGLSYEQYF. In DNA form, the CDR3 reads TGTGCCAGCAGCTTAGTGGGCCTCTCCTACGAGCAGTACTTC. The entire variable domain, with the rest obtained from reference TRBV11-2 and TRBJ2-7, is as follows: EAGVAQSPRYKIIEKRQSVAFWCNPISGHATLYWYQQILGQGPKLLIQFQNNGVVDDSQLPKDRFSAERLKGVDSTLKIQPAKLEDSAVYLCASSLVGLSYEQYFGPGTRLTVT.

V usage is TRBV30 and J usage is TRBJ1-4; D is perhaps TRBD1 (6 bases). In germline, CDR1 is GTSNPN, CDR2 SVGIG (reference sequence). The CDR3 is 13 residues long. V was shortened by 4 bases and J by 7 bases, with 13 bases between the two germline ends. CDR3 bases: TGTGCCTGGACGTCAGGGGTTCCTGAAAAACTGTTTTTT. Its protein is CAWTSGVPEKLFF.

Turning to this clone: The conserved final phenylalanine or tryptophan is absent from the CDR3, which likely points to a read error. Because the CDR3's place on the DNA is in doubt, the DNA is left out and the CDR3 is given as listed by TCRdb. The chain uses TRBV29-1 and TRBJ1-1. Germline V gene lookup returns CDR1 SQVTM and CDR2 ANQGSEA. The CDR3 adds up to 12 amino acids, both ends counted. The CDR3 region is CSVGRQNTEALV.

The rearrangement joins TRBV28 to TRBJ1-1; a possible D gene is TRBD1 (6 bases). V was clipped by 6 bases and J by 4 bases, with 15 bases between them. This CDR3 comprises 14 residues. The V gene's germline CDR1 is MDHEN and CDR2 SYDVKM. The CDR3, as DNA: TGTGCCAGCAGCCTCTCTCAGGGGCCCACTGAAGCTTTCTTT. This codes for CASSLSQGPTEAFF.

This chain links TRBV7-9 with TRBJ1-6; the D is unclear. Trimming stripped 6 bases from V and 4 bases from J, with 10 bases between. The CDR3 is made up of 14 amino acids. CDR1 and CDR2 from the germline V gene are SEHNR and FQNEAQ (reference sequence). The CDR3 protein is CASRASGYNSPLHF. In DNA form, the CDR3 reads TGTGCCAGCAGAGCCTCCGGGTATAATTCACCCCTCCACTTT.

The J gene is TRBJ1-4, the V gene TRBV7-9, with 10 bases aligning to TRBD1. CDR1 and CDR2 (germline): SEHNR, FQNEAQ (reference sequence). This CDR3 region has 15 residues. V was pared by 5 bases and J by 8 bases, with 8 bases of the junction left unmatched. CDR3 protein: CASSRQGAVGEKLFF. The CDR3 DNA reads TGTGCCAGCAGCAGACAGGGGGCGGTTGGAGAAAAACTGTTTTTT.

This chain joins TRBV10-3 and TRBJ1-1, with D perhaps matching TRBD1 (5 bases). The germline V gene encodes CDR1 ENHRY and CDR2 SYGVKD. The CDR3 is 14 residues long. The V end was cut by 2 bases, the J end by 4 bases, with 11 bases between. CDR3 sequence (DNA): TGTGCCATCAGTGAGGGATCGGGGGTCACTGAAGCTTTCTTT. This sequence encodes CAISEGSGVTEAFF.

The chain has TRBV5-1 and TRBJ2-1; no clear D gene. The CDR3 is 12 residues long. The germline V gene has CDR1 SGHRS and CDR2 YFSETQ. The V end lost 1 base, the J end lost 6 bases, and 5 bases lay between the germline ends. The CDR3, as DNA: TGCGCCAGCAGCTTGACTCTCAATGAGCAGTTCTTC. It translates to CASSLTLNEQFF.

The chain carries TRBV7-6 and TRBJ2-1; no clear D. V lost 3 bases and J 6 bases, leaving 12 bases between the germline ends. CDR1 is SGHVS, CDR2 FNYEAQ, per germline. The CDR3 extends over 14 amino acids. CDR3 residues: CASSLMGSRNEQFF. CDR3 bases: TGTGCCAGCAGCTTGATGGGCAGTCGCAATGAGCAGTTCTTC. Filled out from reference TRBV7-6 and TRBJ2-1, the complete variable domain reads GAGVSQSPRYKVTKRGQDVALRCDPISGHVSLYWYRQALGQGPEFLTYFNYEAQQDKSGLPNDRFSAERPEGSISTLTIQRTEQRDSAMYRCASSLMGSRNEQFFGPGTRLTVL.

The chain joins TRBV5-4 to TRBJ2-5; D might be TRBD1 (6 bases). CDR3 length: 14 residues. The V end lost 3 bases, the J end lost 5 bases, and 14 bases lay between the germline ends. Looked up from germline, CDR1 is SGHNT and CDR2 is YYREEE (reference sequence). CDR3 protein: CASSSNRVGETQYF. The DNA of the CDR3 is TGTGCCAGCAGCTCGAACAGGGTTGGCGAGACCCAGTACTTC.

The chain has TRBV19 and TRBJ1-2; unclear D gene. The CDR3 runs to 13 residues. The germline CDR1 and CDR2 sequences are LNHDA and SQIVND (reference sequence). V lost 0 bases, J lost 8 bases, and 10 bases lay in between. The CDR3 DNA reads TGTGCCAGTAGTATAGAAGGTGTGAGGGGCTACACCTTC. Its protein is CASSIEGVRGYTF.

The count of this clone is one. The CDR3 reads CASSRGLAYEQYF. CDR3 in DNA: TGTGCCAGCAGCCGCGGACTAGCCTACGAGCAGTACTTC. The chain recombines TRBV14 with TRBJ2-7, with 7 bases identical to TRBD2. The CDR3 has 13 residues. J gave up 2 bases and V 4 bases, and 2 bases lay outside the gene matches. CDR1 is SGHDN, CDR2 FVKESK, per germline.

This clone was detected a few times. The chain recombines TRBV2 with TRBJ2-3; TRBD2 agrees at 15 bases. This CDR3 is 16 amino acids long. The J segment lost 2 bases and the V segment lost 8 bases, leaving 5 bases of the junction unmatched. Germline lookup yields CDR1 SNHLY and CDR2 FYNNEI. The CDR3 here is CASGGLAGGNTDTQYF. CDR3 sequence (DNA): TGTGCCAGCGGGGGACTAGCGGGGGGCAACACAGATACGCAGTATTTT.

The genes are TRBV5-4 and TRBJ2-5, with TRBD2 as a possible D gene (5 bases). Trimming shortened V by 7 bases and J by 5 bases, and 12 bases separated the two germline ends. Germline CDR1 SGHNT, CDR2 YYREEE (reference sequence). This CDR3 has 12 amino acids. Here the CDR3 DNA reads TGTGCCAGCCGCCTAGCCGGCGAGACCCAGTACTTC. It is translated as CASRLAGETQYF.

The chain recombines TRBV7-2 with TRBJ2-5; possibly TRBD2 for D (6 bases). V was trimmed by 5 bases and J by 1 base, leaving 8 bases between them. The CDR3 is 13 residues long. Per germline, CDR1 SGHTA and CDR2 FQGNSA. The CDR3 coding sequence is TGTGCCAGCAGCCTGGGACTCCAAGAGACCCAGTACTTC. Its translation is CASSLGLQETQYF. Full variable domain (missing parts from reference TRBV7-2 and TRBJ2-5): GAGVSQSPSNKVTEKGKDVELRCDPISGHTALYWYRQSLGQGLEFLIYFQGNSAPDKSGLPSDRFSAERTGGSVSTLTIQRTQQEDSAVYLCASSLGLQETQYFGPGTRLLVL.

This chain links TRBV6-1 with TRBJ1-4; 7 bases map to TRBD1. The CDR3 consists of 14 residues. With V trimmed by 5 bases and J by 1 base, 1 base remained unmatched. Germline CDR1 reads MNHNS; CDR2 reads SASEGT. This CDR3 is CASSTGETNEKLFF. DNA of the CDR3: TGTGCCAGCAGTACAGGGGAAACTAATGAAAAACTGTTTTTT.

For this clone: Additional DNA sequences in this sample encode the identical CDR3. This chain uses TRBV6-5 with TRBJ2-3; 9 bases are a match to TRBD2. V trimming: 6 bases; J trimming: 1 base; junction bases outside the gene matches: 2. CDR1 and CDR2 (germline): MNHEY, SVGAGI. The CDR3 runs 14 residues. The CDR3 is CASSLAGGTDTQYF. For the CDR3, the DNA is TGTGCCAGCAGCTTAGCGGGGGGCACAGATACGCAGTATTTT.

The chain couples TRBV28 to TRBJ2-5; perhaps TRBD2 as D (5 bases). This CDR3 has 11 residues. Germline CDR1 and CDR2: MDHEN and SYDVKM. The V and J ends lost 11 bases and 2 bases respectively, with 9 bases between them. Here the CDR3 DNA reads TGTGCCTGCCGGGGACAAGAGACCCAGTACTTC. Its translation: CACRGQETQYF.

Turning to this clone: The junction differs from germline at one of its ends, possibly a read error. CDR3 in amino acids: CASSQDPPLAGDDTQYF. The DNA for the CDR3 is TGCGCCAGCAGCCAAGACCCTCCGCTAGCGGGAGATGATACGCAGTATTTT. V usage is TRBV14 and J usage is TRBJ2-3; TRBD2 agrees at 10 bases. Germline CDR1 and CDR2: SGHDN and FVKESK. The CDR3 is 17 amino acids.

In the case of this clone: At one of its ends the junction is not consistent with the germline gene, which may arise from a read error. The chain couples TRBV5-1 to TRBJ2-1; 12 bases align to TRBD2. The CDR3 contains 20 residues. The germline V gene has CDR1 SGHRS and CDR2 YFSETQ. The CDR3 DNA follows: TGCGCCAGCGGCTTGGGGGAACGGTCGACTAGCGGGAGTATTAGTGGTGCGTGGTTCTTC. As protein: CASGLGERSTSGSISGAWFF.

The chain combines TRBV5-4 with TRBJ2-7; D ambiguous. This CDR3 has 15 residues. Trimming cost V 5 bases and J 2 bases, with 17 bases left between them. CDR1 and CDR2 from the germline V gene are SGHNT and YYREEE (reference sequence). CDR3 residues: CASRARQTETYEQYF. CDR3 in DNA: TGTGCCAGCAGGGCCCGGCAGACTGAGACCTACGAGCAGTACTTC.

The V call is TRBV5-1, the J call TRBJ2-5; 9 positions agree with TRBD2. The trim removed 4 bases at V and 4 bases at J, leaving 5 bases unmatched. Looked up from germline, CDR1 is SGHRS and CDR2 is YFSETQ. The CDR3 length is 14 residues. CDR3 protein: CASSTALAGETQYF. The CDR3 DNA is TGCGCCAGCAGCACAGCACTAGCGGGAGAGACCCAGTACTTC.

V gene TRBV30 combines with J gene TRBJ2-1, with D perhaps TRBD1 (5 bases). Per germline, CDR1 GTSNPN and CDR2 SVGIG (reference sequence). The CDR3 covers 13 residues. The germline V and J ends were trimmed by 1 base and 3 bases, with 7 bases remaining between them. The CDR3 DNA reads TGTGCCTGGAGTGGAGGACACTACAATGAGCAGTTCTTC. Its translation is CAWSGGHYNEQFF.

The chain couples TRBV29-1 to TRBJ2-7; D is perhaps TRBD1 (6 bases). In germline, CDR1 is SQVTM, CDR2 ANQGSEA. This CDR3 is built from 11 residues. The ends were cut back, 7 bases at V and 3 bases at J, with 10 bases in the middle. The CDR3 DNA follows: TGCAGCGCTGGACAGAACTACGAGCAGTACTTC. It translates to CSAGQNYEQYF.